These 20 T cell receptor beta chains were all obtained from the same sample, sequenced in a study of human T cells and chemical hapten exposure. Each CDR3 protein is one row after TCRdb ran MiXCR on the RACE reads. The sample has about 110,000 distinct CDR3 sequences, less than 10% seen once. Documented time point: patch test 2, 6 weeks after DPC sensitization. As for treatment: therapeutic diphenylcyclopropenone sensitization with weekly scalp DPC. The sequences come from whole blood, collected in connection with sensitization to the hapten diphenylcyclopropenone (DPC). The receptor set was obtained from a middle-aged woman with alopecia areata. Some clones in this sample may be carry-over from other donors' samples.

This clonotype was seen a handful of times. The CDR3 spells CASSLFLRDTNTEAFF. The DNA of the CDR3 is TGTGCCAGCAGTCTATTCCTCCGGGACACGAACACTGAAGCTTTCTTT. This sequence joins TRBV6-2 or TRBV6-3 and TRBJ1-1, with D possibly matching TRBD1 (6 bases). The V end was cut by 5 bases, the J end by 1 base, with 17 bases between. CDR1 MNHEY and CDR2 SVGEGT come from the germline V gene. CDR3 length: 16 residues.

This clonotype was seen a handful of times. The chain joins TRBV6-6 to TRBJ1-2; 8 nucleotides line up with TRBD1. This CDR3 is 15 amino acids long. Germline V CDR1 and CDR2: MNHNY, SVGAGI (reference sequence). Trimming at V came to 6 bases and at J to 4 bases, leaving 10 bases not matched to a gene. The CDR3 spells CASRPGTGATYGYTF. CDR3 bases: TGTGCCAGCAGGCCCGGGACAGGCGCAACCTATGGCTACACCTTC.

This rearrangement joins TRBV25-1 to TRBJ2-1; 8 bases align to TRBD1. Trimming removed 2 bases from V and 0 bases from J; junction bases left unmatched: 3. The CDR3 spans 16 residues. Germline CDR1 MGHDK, CDR2 SYGVNS. The CDR3 here is CASSERTGSSYNEQFF. Here the CDR3 DNA reads TGTGCCAGCAGTGAAAGGACAGGGAGCTCCTACAATGAGCAGTTCTTC.

This clonotype was observed many times. V usage is TRBV7-2 and J usage is TRBJ2-2; D might be TRBD2 (5 bases). The CDR3 is 15 amino acids. Germline V lookup: CDR1 SGHTA, CDR2 FQGNSA. Trimming took 5 bases from V and 2 from J, leaving 12 bases between them. This CDR3 reads CASSPTRSNTGELFF. The CDR3 region has the DNA TGTGCCAGCAGCCCCACTAGATCAAACACCGGGGAGCTGTTTTTT.

This clonotype was counted a few times. The rearrangement uses TRBV6-6 and TRBJ1-5, with 7 bases fitting TRBD1. Trimming at V came to 7 bases and at J to 4 bases, leaving 10 bases not matched to a gene. CDR1 is MNHNY, CDR2 SVGAGI, per germline (reference sequence). The CDR3 runs 15 residues. The CDR3 DNA reads TGTGCCAGCACCCGAACAGGGGATAGAAATCAGCCCCAGCATTTT. Its protein product is CASTRTGDRNQPQHF.

This clonotype came up many times. This rearrangement joins TRBV29-1 to TRBJ1-3; TRBD1 agrees at 9 bases. With 4 bases clipped from V and 4 bases from J, the junction kept 8 bases outside the gene matches. The CDR3 is made up of 15 amino acids. Germline assignment: CDR1 SQVTM and CDR2 ANQGSEA. This CDR3 is CSVAIGGTGGNTIYF. The CDR3 coding sequence is TGCAGCGTTGCAATCGGAGGGACAGGGGGAAACACCATATATTTT. Drawing the rest from reference TRBV29-1 and TRBJ1-3, the complete variable domain is SAVISQKPSRDICQRGTSLTIQCQVDSQVTMMFWYRQQPGQSLTLIATANQGSEATYESGFVIDKFPISRPNLTFSTLTVSNMSPEDSSIYLCSVAIGGTGGNTIYFGEGSWLTVV.

This clonotype was detected ten times or more. The rearrangement uses TRBV12-3 or TRBV12-4 and TRBJ1-3; D is unresolved. Trimming shortened V by 7 bases and J by 0 bases, and 13 bases separated the two germline ends. CDR3 length equals 15 residues. The CDR3 loop is CASNLIGSSGNTIYF. CDR3 DNA sequence: TGTGCCAGCAATTTGATAGGCAGCTCTGGAAACACCATATATTTT.

In its sample, this clonotype was seen a few times. The V gene is TRBV6-5, the J gene TRBJ1-1; 7 bases match TRBD1. J lost 2 bases, V lost 8 bases, and 5 bases had no gene match. Germline values: CDR1 MNHEY, CDR2 SVGAGI. This CDR3 comprises 13 residues. In DNA form, the CDR3 reads TGTGCCAGCGGCCGGGACAGTAACACTGAAGCTTTCTTT. The encoded protein is CASGRDSNTEAFF.

The CDR3 DNA is TGTGCCAGCAGCTTAGCGGGAGGGGCAGGACAAGAGACCCAGTACTTC. This sequence encodes CASSLAGGAGQETQYF. The chain combines TRBV11-2 with TRBJ2-5, with 8 bases aligning to TRBD2. V shed 1 base, J shed 2 bases, and the junction held 6 bases outside the gene matches. In germline, CDR1 is SGHAT, CDR2 FQNNGV. The CDR3 covers 16 residues. The full variable domain, rest sourced from reference TRBV11-2 and TRBJ2-5, is EAGVAQSPRYKIIEKRQSVAFWCNPISGHATLYWYQQILGQGPKLLIQFQNNGVVDDSQLPKDRFSAERLKGVDSTLKIQPAKLEDSAVYLCASSLAGGAGQETQYFGPGTRLLVL.

In its sample, this clonotype was seen a few times. The chain's CDR3 is CASIKGLNTEAFF. In DNA, the CDR3 is TGTGCCAGTATAAAGGGATTGAACACTGAAGCTTTCTTT. The chain employs TRBV6-2 or TRBV6-3 and TRBJ1-1; D is uncertain. The CDR3 loop spans 13 amino acids. V lost 9 bases and J 0 bases, leaving 11 bases between the germline ends. Germline CDR1 and CDR2: MNHEY and SVGEGT.

With regard to this clonotype: Since a much larger clone is just one base distant, this may be a read error. Lacking the conserved final phenylalanine or tryptophan, this CDR3 likely reflects a read error. This chain uses TRBV9 with TRBJ2-4, with 8 bases fitting TRBD2. This CDR3 comprises 16 residues. CDR1 SGDLS and CDR2 YYNGEE come from the germline V gene. After removal of 0 bases from V and 1 base from J, the junction contained 3 bases not matched to a gene. The CDR3 spells CASSVAPGGAKNIQYC. CDR3 nucleotides: TGTGCCAGCAGCGTAGCCCCGGGGGGGGCCAAAAACATTCAGTACTGC.

This clonotype was picked up many times. The chain employs TRBV11-3 and TRBJ2-7; a possible D gene is TRBD2 (6 bases). Germline V gives CDR1 SGHNT, CDR2 YENEEA. Trimming took 5 bases from V and 3 from J, leaving 23 bases between them. The CDR3 is 17 residues long. CDR3 in amino acids: CASSLTRGGGISYEQYF. CDR3 sequence (DNA): TGTGCCAGCAGCCTAACCCGGGGAGGAGGCATAAGCTACGAGCAGTACTTC. Looking up the rest from reference TRBV11-3 and TRBJ2-7 gives the full variable domain: EAGVVQSPRYKIIEKKQPVAFWCNPISGHNTLYWYLQNLGQGPELLIRYENEEAVDDSQLPKDRFSAERLKGVDSTLKIQPAELGDSAVYLCASSLTRGGGISYEQYFGPGTRLTVT.

The chain carries TRBV7-2 and TRBJ1-5; D gene ambiguous. Germline V gene data show CDR1 as SGHTA and CDR2 as FQGNSA. There are 13 residues in the CDR3. Trimming left V 5 bases short and J 6 bases short, with 11 bases between. CDR3 DNA sequence: TGTGCCAGCAGCCCCGGACCTTTTCAGCCCCAGCATTTT. Residues: CASSPGPFQPQHF.

The genes are TRBV9 and TRBJ2-2; 8 nucleotides align to TRBD2. V gave up 0 bases and J gave up 6 bases; unmatched junction bases: 10. This CDR3 region has 17 residues. Germline V gene data show CDR1 as SGDLS and CDR2 as YYNGEE. CDR3 sequence: CASSVAEGLGKSGELFF. The CDR3 nucleotides read TGTGCCAGCAGCGTAGCAGAGGGACTAGGGAAATCCGGGGAGCTGTTTTTT.

This clonotype was seen a handful of times. The chain combines TRBV7-8 with TRBJ1-4, with TRBD1 as a possible D gene (5 bases). Germline-derived CDR1 and CDR2 are SGHVS and FQNEAQ. This CDR3 is 15 amino acids long. V lost 1 base, J lost 7 bases, and 13 bases lay in between. The CDR3 nucleotides are TGTGCCAGCAGCTTAGGGGACTCCTTGCGTGAAAAACTGTTTTTT. The encoded protein is CASSLGDSLREKLFF.

This clonotype was observed many times. CDR3 DNA: TGTGCCAGCACTCAGACGGCAGGGAGAGATGAAAAACTGTTTTTT. Translating it yields CASTQTAGRDEKLFF. The V gene is TRBV7-2, the J gene TRBJ1-4; D may be TRBD1 (5 bases). The CDR3 has 15 amino acids. Trimming left V 7 bases short and J 6 bases short, with 18 bases between. CDR1 SGHTA and CDR2 FQGNSA come from the germline V gene.

This sequence joins TRBV18 and TRBJ2-3; 9 nucleotides agree with TRBD2. CDR3 size: 16 residues. In germline, CDR1 is KGHSH, CDR2 LQKENI. The junction had 8 bases not matched to a gene; V was cut back by 3 bases and J by 4 bases. The CDR3, as DNA: TGTGCCAGCTCACCCCCGGTGCTAGCGGGGCCAGATACGCAGTATTTT. It yields the protein CASSPPVLAGPDTQYF.

In its sample, this clonotype was seen many times. The chain links TRBV11-2 to TRBJ2-4; possibly TRBD2 for D (5 bases). The CDR3 totals 17 residues. CDR1 and CDR2 (germline): SGHAT, FQNNGV. V was cut by 0 bases and J by 5 bases, with 17 bases left in between. The CDR3: CASSLDLRVGPQNIQYF. DNA for the CDR3: TGTGCCAGCAGCTTAGATCTGCGGGTAGGGCCCCAAAACATTCAGTACTTC.

The V gene is TRBV12-3 or TRBV12-4, the J gene TRBJ1-6, with no clear D. Trimming pared 3 bases from V and 8 bases from J, leaving 14 bases between. This CDR3 comprises 15 residues. The CDR3 coding sequence is TGTGCCAGCAGTTTTACCTTATACTGGGATTCACCCCTCCACTTT. This sequence encodes CASSFTLYWDSPLHF.

This clonotype showed up many times. The rearrangement joins TRBV6-4 to TRBJ2-1; possible D gene TRBD2, 7 bases. V lost 0 bases and J lost 9, with 12 bases in between. CDR3 size: 14 residues. In germline, CDR1 is MRHNA, CDR2 SNTAGT. The CDR3 loop reads CASSDSGGRSEQFF. The CDR3 DNA reads as TGTGCCAGCAGTGACTCCGGGGGGCGGTCTGAGCAGTTCTTC.